This passage covers 18 T cell receptor beta chains from one sample sequenced in a study of shared clonotypes between healthy human individuals. Generated by immunoSEQ multiplex PCR, the TCRdb table keeps only in-frame clones and is missing some. The table has 560,000 or so clones, about 96% seen once. CD45RO negativity and positive selection for CCR7 defined naive CD8 cells, a population that excluded terminally differentiated effector memory CD45RA+ cells. Source material: naive CD8+ T cells sorted from blood. The receptor source for this set is a woman aged 25 to 45 in good health.

The rearrangement links TRBV4-1 to TRBJ2-1; D remains unclear. Trimming pared 0 bases from V and 4 bases from J, leaving 10 bases between. CDR3 length: 15 residues. The germline V gene encodes CDR1 MGHRA and CDR2 YSYEKL. The CDR3 here is CASSQDPGQYNEQFF. The CDR3 bases are TGCGCCAGCAGCCAAGATCCCGGGCAGTACAATGAGCAGTTCTTC.

The V gene is TRBV5-4, the J gene TRBJ2-1; D might be TRBD2 (6 bases). Trimming shortened V by 4 bases and J by 3 bases, and 11 bases separated the two germline ends. CDR3 size: 14 residues. CDR1 is SGHNT, CDR2 YYREEE, per germline (reference sequence). The CDR3 DNA follows: TGTGCCAGCAGCGACCGGACTATCTACAATGAGCAGTTCTTC. Translating gives CASSDRTIYNEQFF.

The chain joins TRBV9 to TRBJ2-7, with 9 nucleotides matching TRBD2. This CDR3 contains 15 residues. In germline, CDR1 is SGDLS, CDR2 YYNGEE. V shed 5 bases, J shed 5 bases, and the junction held 11 bases outside the gene matches. CDR3 sequence: CASSLSGSTSDEQYF. CDR3 coding DNA: TGTGCCAGCAGTCTTAGCGGGAGTACGTCGGACGAGCAGTACTTC.

The CDR3 protein is CASSLGGNRGPEAFF. The DNA for the CDR3 is TGTGCCAGCAGTTTAGGGGGTAACAGGGGACCTGAAGCTTTCTTT. The chain links TRBV28 to TRBJ1-1; 7 bases agree with TRBD1. From germline, CDR1 is MDHEN and CDR2 SYDVKM. Trimming took 2 bases from V and 6 from J; bases not matched to a gene: 9. This CDR3 is 15 amino acids long.

V gene TRBV5-1 combines with J gene TRBJ2-7; TRBD2 matches 11 bases. Germline V CDR1 and CDR2: SGHRS, YFSETQ. With V trimmed by 4 bases and J by 6 bases, 6 bases remained unmatched. There are 14 residues in the CDR3. This CDR3 reads CASSILAGGSEQYF. The CDR3 nucleotides read TGCGCCAGCAGCATATTAGCGGGAGGGTCCGAGCAGTACTTC. Looking up the rest from reference TRBV5-1 and TRBJ2-7 gives the full variable domain: KAGVTQTPRYLIKTRGQQVTLSCSPISGHRSVSWYQQTPGQGLQFLFEYFSETQRNKGNFPGRFSGRQFSNSRSEMNVSTLELGDSALYLCASSILAGGSEQYFGPGTRLTVT.

The DNA for the CDR3 is TGTGCCTGGGAATTAGGGGACACTGAAGCTTTCTTT. It codes for CAWELGDTEAFF. V is TRBV30 and J is TRBJ1-1; maybe TRBD1 (5 bases). CDR1 and CDR2 (germline): GTSNPN, SVGIG (reference sequence). Trimming stripped 5 bases from V and 3 bases from J, with 10 bases between. The CDR3 is 12 amino acids.

The V gene is TRBV6-1, the J gene TRBJ2-2; no definite D call. The length of the CDR3 is 17 residues. Germline CDR1 MNHNS, CDR2 SASEGT. Trimming stripped 1 base from V and 8 bases from J, with 20 bases between. This CDR3 is CASSEGSTVRAIGELFF. The CDR3 nucleotides read TGTGCCAGCAGTGAAGGAAGCACAGTCCGTGCTATTGGGGAGCTGTTTTTT.

The genes are TRBV6-6 and TRBJ2-1; 10 positions agree with TRBD2. Germline values: CDR1 MNHNY, CDR2 SVGAGI (reference sequence). V lost 7 bases, J lost 8 bases, and 11 bases stayed unmatched. The CDR3 consists of 15 residues. CDR3 amino acids: CASTRSGRTRDEQFF. CDR3 sequence (DNA): TGTGCCAGCACCCGTAGCGGGAGGACCCGGGATGAGCAGTTCTTC.

The rearrangement uses TRBV9 and TRBJ2-1; the D gene is possibly TRBD1 (6 bases). With 4 bases removed from V and 3 bases from J, the gap between germline ends came to 8 bases. From germline, CDR1 is SGDLS and CDR2 YYNGEE. The CDR3 length is 13 residues. CDR3 residues: CASSRGYYNEQFF. In DNA form, the CDR3 reads TGTGCCAGCAGCAGGGGGTACTACAATGAGCAGTTCTTC.

The V and J genes are TRBV9 and TRBJ1-3; tentative D call: TRBD1 (6 bases). V was cut by 0 bases and J by 5 bases, with 21 bases left in between. The length of the CDR3 is 18 residues. CDR1 is SGDLS, CDR2 YYNGEE, per germline. CDR3: CASSVASLLPGHRNTIYF. CDR3 in DNA: TGTGCCAGCAGCGTAGCCTCGCTACTCCCGGGACACCGAAACACCATATATTTT. Full variable domain (outside the CDR3, taken from reference TRBV9 and TRBJ1-3): DSGVTQTPKHLITATGQRVTLRCSPRSGDLSVYWYQQSLDQGLQFLIQYYNGEERAKGNILERFSAQQFPDLHSELNLSSLELGDSALYFCASSVASLLPGHRNTIYFGEGSWLTVV.

The V gene is TRBV14, the J gene TRBJ1-2; D gene uncertain. The CDR3 sequence is 16 residues long. V was shortened by 0 bases and J by 0 bases, with 11 bases between the two germline ends. In germline, CDR1 is SGHDN, CDR2 FVKESK. CDR3 amino acids: CASSQDWRAPNYGYTF. For the CDR3, the DNA is TGTGCCAGCAGCCAAGATTGGAGGGCTCCTAACTATGGCTACACCTTC.

This clone was observed once. CDR3 region: CASTPSGSSFDEQFF. CDR3 in DNA: TGTGCCAGCACCCCAAGCGGGAGTAGTTTCGATGAGCAGTTCTTC. V and J are TRBV7-9 and TRBJ2-1; 8 bases map to TRBD2. Germline V gene sequence: CDR1 SEHNR, CDR2 FQNEAQ (reference sequence). V shed 7 bases, J shed 8 bases, and the junction held 13 bases outside the gene matches. The CDR3 extends over 15 amino acids. The full variable domain, with the rest looked up from reference TRBV7-9 and TRBJ2-1, is DTGVSQNPRHKITKRGQNVTFRCDPISEHNRLYWYRQTLGQGPEFLTYFQNEAQLEKSRLLSDRFSAERPKGSFSTLEIQRTEQGDSAMYLCASTPSGSSFDEQFFGPGTRLTVL.

This chain links TRBV28 with TRBJ1-2; possibly TRBD1 for D (6 bases). Germline V gives CDR1 MDHEN, CDR2 SYDVKM. Trimming took 2 bases from V and 8 from J, leaving 15 bases between them. The CDR3 is 14 amino acids. This CDR3 is CASSLIGQIEGYTF. Here the CDR3 DNA reads TGTGCCAGCAGTTTAATAGGACAGATAGAAGGCTACACCTTC.

This chain uses TRBV7-8 with TRBJ2-4; D possibly corresponds to TRBD1 (5 bases). V was pared by 0 bases and J by 0 bases, with 9 bases between. Germline V gene lookup returns CDR1 SGHVS and CDR2 FQNEAQ. There are 16 residues in the CDR3. CDR3 DNA sequence: TGTGCCAGCAGCTTAGCGGGGCCTCTAGCCAAAAACATTCAGTACTTC. Translating gives CASSLAGPLAKNIQYF.

The chain has TRBV28 and TRBJ2-7; a possible D gene is TRBD1 (5 bases). This CDR3 comprises 14 residues. V lost 0 bases to trimming and J lost 4 bases, with 10 bases between them. The germline gives CDR1 MDHEN, CDR2 SYDVKM. Written as DNA, the CDR3 is TGTGCCAGCAGTTTATGGACAGAGACTTACGAGCAGTACTTC. Its translation: CASSLWTETYEQYF.

This clone showed up just once. V is TRBV6-5 and J is TRBJ2-7; D might be TRBD2 (6 bases). The CDR3 extends over 14 amino acids. Germline lookup yields CDR1 MNHEY and CDR2 SVGAGI. The V gene lost 6 bases and the J gene lost 4 bases, with 16 bases spanning the gap. The CDR3 loop reads CASRPTSLDYEQYF. In DNA, the CDR3 is TGTGCCAGCAGACCAACTAGCTTGGATTACGAGCAGTACTTC.

The chain carries TRBV28 and TRBJ2-3, with no clear D. Trimming removed 1 base at V and 4 bases at J, with 9 bases between. The CDR3 consists of 14 residues. Per the germline V gene, CDR1 is MDHEN and CDR2 is SYDVKM. The CDR3 nucleotides read TGTGCCAGCAGTTTATCCCGCGTTTCAGATACGCAGTATTTT. It is translated as CASSLSRVSDTQYF.

The V gene is TRBV10-1, the J gene TRBJ2-3; D is unclear. The CDR3 totals 15 residues. Germline CDR1 reads WNHNN; CDR2 reads SYGVQD (reference sequence). V was cut by 3 bases and J by 1 base, with 11 bases left in between. CDR3 nucleotides: TGCGCCAGCAGTGACCCCGAACGGGGCACAGATACGCAGTATTTT. Translating gives CASSDPERGTDTQYF.